This T cell receptor beta chain was sequenced in a study of shared clonotypes between healthy human individuals. This table comes from immunoSEQ multiplex PCR, and its TCRdb copy is limited to in-frame clones, with some not included. The table lists about 980,000 clones, 70% to 85% of them singletons. The sequence came from a man in his late teens or twenties in good health. Source material: memory CD4+ T cells sorted from blood. Subset denoted: CD45RA-negative fraction.

This CDR3 is CASSLDSPETDTEAFF. The CDR3 DNA reads as TGTGCCAGCAGCTTAGATTCTCCAGAAACGGACACTGAAGCTTTCTTT. The chain has TRBV11-3 and TRBJ1-1; no firm D call. CDR3 size: 16 residues. Germline lookup yields CDR1 SGHNT and CDR2 YENEEA. V was trimmed by 0 bases and J by 3 bases, leaving 14 bases between them.